The entry below gives a single TCR beta chain sequence along with its context. Time point specified: sample taken at primary tumor resection. Tumor, nontumor lung or frozen PBMC supplied whole RNA that was sequenced unsorted. The CDR3 sequence is 14 residues long. V trimming: 4 bases; J trimming: 7 bases; junction bases outside the gene matches: 4. Germline CDR1 and CDR2: SNHLY and FYNNEI. TCRdb analysed the 5' RACE reads with MiXCR anew, one entry per CDR3 protein. Altogether about 25,000 distinct CDR3 sequences are present, 5.5% to 7% being singletons, with the ten largest covering roughly an eighth. This record comes from a study of spatial heterogeneity in lung cancer.

Material: PBMCs, obtained at surgery. The chain couples TRBV2 to TRBJ1-6, with TRBD1 identical over 7 bases. This clonotype was sampled from a male donor with early-stage non-small cell lung cancer. Written as DNA, the CDR3 is TGTGCCAGCAGTGGGGGGACAGAGAATTCACCCCTCCACTTT. Its protein product is CASSGGTENSPLHF.